Below are 3 T cell receptor beta chains sequenced from a single sample in a study of blood T cell repertoires in COVID-19. Produced via immunoSEQ multiplex PCR; TCRdb's table is partial and in-frame only. The table shows 50,000 to 55,000 clones, with around nine tenths occurring only once. Input material: peripheral blood. These receptor sequences come from a man in his fifties or sixties with acute or convalescent COVID-19.

In its sample, this clone was seen once. For the CDR3, the DNA is TGTGCCAGCAGCGGGTTTTCCGGGACTAGCGCGACATACAATGAGCAGTTCTTC. It codes for CASSGFSGTSATYNEQFF. The chain joins TRBV7-8 to TRBJ2-1; 10 positions match TRBD2. V was pared by 5 bases and J by 4 bases, with 14 bases of the junction left unmatched. Per the germline V gene, CDR1 is SGHVS and CDR2 is FQNEAQ. CDR3 length: 18 residues.

This sequence joins TRBV5-6 and TRBJ2-7; no clear D. Trimming removed 3 bases at V and 6 bases at J, with 16 bases between. The CDR3 loop spans 14 amino acids. Germline V lookup: CDR1 SGHDT, CDR2 YYEEEE. For the CDR3, the DNA is TGTGCCAGCAGCTCGGAGAGATTCCCCCTCGAGCAGTACTTC. This translates into CASSSERFPLEQYF.

The chain employs TRBV5-6 and TRBJ1-1, with TRBD1 matching over 9 bases. With V trimmed by 4 bases and J by 5 bases, 9 bases remained unmatched. The germline CDR1 and CDR2 sequences are SGHDT and YYEEEE. The CDR3 has 15 residues. The CDR3 region is CASSPTGGLWTEAFF. CDR3 nucleotides: TGTGCCAGCAGCCCTACAGGGGGCCTCTGGACTGAAGCTTTCTTT. The full variable domain, with the rest looked up from reference TRBV5-6 and TRBJ1-1, is DAGVTQSPTHLIKTRGQQVTLRCSPKSGHDTVSWYQQALGQGPQFIFQYYEEEERQRGNFPDRFSGHQFPNYSSELNVNALLLGDSALYLCASSPTGGLWTEAFFGQGTRLTVV.